The 17 T cell receptor beta chains listed next were all sequenced from one sample in a study of cytomegalovirus exposure and HLA in healthy donors. Primers: 60 Vbeta forward and 13 Jbeta reverse. The table came from immunoSEQ multiplex PCR; TCRdb's copy has only in-frame clones and leaves some out. The sample contains 130,000 or so clones, about three quarters of which appear only once. The material sequenced was PBMCs. The receptors stem from a woman aged 40 to 50 in good health and CMV-seronegative.

This rearrangement joins TRBV6-5 to TRBJ1-4, with 7 positions matching TRBD1. V gave up 9 bases and J gave up 2 bases; unmatched junction bases: 6. In germline, CDR1 is MNHEY, CDR2 SVGAGI. The CDR3 extends over 14 amino acids. The CDR3: CASSGGATNEKLFF. Here the CDR3 DNA reads TGTGCCAGTTCAGGGGGTGCGACTAATGAAAAACTGTTTTTT.

This chain connects TRBV27 to TRBJ2-2; 10 nucleotides align to TRBD2. V trimming: 4 bases; J trimming: 7 bases; junction bases outside the gene matches: 6. CDR1 is MNHEY and CDR2 is SMNVEV in the germline V gene (reference sequence). CDR3 length: 15 amino acids. As DNA, the CDR3 is TGTGCCAGCAGTTGGGCTAGCGGGAGTATCGGGGAGCTGTTTTTT. Amino acid sequence: CASSWASGSIGELFF.

The chain employs TRBV6-5 and TRBJ2-1, with a tentative D call TRBD2 (5 bases). The CDR3 has 13 residues. In germline, CDR1 is MNHEY, CDR2 SVGAGI. Trimming removed 0 bases from V and 6 bases from J, with 6 bases in between. CDR3 amino acids: CASSYSGLNEQFF. The CDR3 nucleotides read TGTGCCAGCAGTTACTCAGGACTCAATGAGCAGTTCTTC.

This clone has just one count. The gene calls are TRBV5-5 and TRBJ2-5, with 7 bases fitting TRBD2. The CDR3 covers 14 residues. Germline V gene sequence: CDR1 SGHKS, CDR2 YYEKEE (reference sequence). With V trimmed by 8 bases and J by 5 bases, 12 bases remained unmatched. DNA of the CDR3: TGTGCCAGTCGGCGGGAGCCCAACCGGGAGACCCAGTACTTC. Translation gives CASRREPNRETQYF.

This chain links TRBV6-5 with TRBJ1-1; D unresolved. The CDR3 has 14 residues. CDR1 MNHEY and CDR2 SVGAGI come from the germline V gene. Trimming shortened V by 4 bases and J by 5 bases, and 14 bases separated the two germline ends. The CDR3, as DNA: TGTGCCAGCAGTTTCGACCTTCGCGGAACTGAAGCTTTCTTT. Protein sequence: CASSFDLRGTEAFF.

The chain recombines TRBV13 with TRBJ2-5, with a possible D match to TRBD1 (5 bases). CDR1 PRHDT and CDR2 FYEKMQ come from the germline V gene (reference sequence). The CDR3 runs to 14 residues. V was trimmed by 2 bases and J by 7 bases, leaving 14 bases between them. CDR3 residues: CASSLFLGVGTQYF. The CDR3 bases are TGTGCCAGCAGCTTATTCCTAGGGGTAGGGACCCAGTACTTC.

The rearrangement joins TRBV28 to TRBJ1-2; no clear D gene. Germline values: CDR1 MDHEN, CDR2 SYDVKM. V was pared by 5 bases and J by 4 bases, with 8 bases between. This CDR3 is 12 amino acids long. CDR3 bases: TGTGCCAGCAGTATGGAGAGCTATGGCTACACCTTC. Translating gives CASSMESYGYTF.

The chain employs TRBV1 and TRBJ2-5; the listed D gene, TRBD1, was not tested against the DNA. TRBV1 is annotated as a pseudogene. The CDR3 runs 15 residues. The CDR3 loop is CTSSPRDSEGETQYF. DNA of the CDR3: TGCACCAGCAGCCCCCGGGACAGTGAAGGGGAGACCCAGTACTTC.

The chain couples TRBV4-1 to TRBJ1-5; 7 positions match TRBD1. V gave up 3 bases and J gave up 7 bases; unmatched junction bases: 6. Germline V gene data show CDR1 as MGHRA and CDR2 as YSYEKL. This CDR3 has 14 amino acids. The CDR3 is CASSQRQGAQPQHF. DNA for the CDR3: TGCGCCAGCAGCCAGAGACAGGGCGCCCAGCCCCAGCATTTT.

The rearrangement uses TRBV28 and TRBJ2-5, with D perhaps matching TRBD2 (6 bases). Germline V lookup: CDR1 MDHEN, CDR2 SYDVKM. The V gene lost 2 bases and the J gene lost 5 bases, with 9 bases spanning the gap. CDR3 length equals 13 residues. The CDR3 protein is CASSLAREETQYF. The CDR3 bases are TGTGCCAGCAGTTTAGCCCGGGAGGAGACCCAGTACTTC.

The J gene is TRBJ2-2, the V gene TRBV5-1, with TRBD1 matching over 9 bases. V shed 4 bases and J 6 bases; nucleotides not matched to a gene: 7. The CDR3 totals 15 residues. Per the germline V gene, CDR1 is SGHRS and CDR2 is YFSETQ. CDR3 residues: CASSPRTGEAGELFF. The CDR3 nucleotides are TGCGCCAGCAGCCCCAGGACAGGGGAGGCCGGGGAGCTGTTTTTT.

The gene calls are TRBV9 and TRBJ2-7, with 8 bases lining up with TRBD2. Germline assignment: CDR1 SGDLS and CDR2 YYNGEE. The ends lost 2 bases at V and 9 bases at J; junction bases unmatched: 7. This CDR3 contains 13 residues. The CDR3 nucleotides are TGTGCCAGCAGCGTCAGCGGGAGCTCTGGGCAGTACTTC. Translating it yields CASSVSGSSGQYF.

This clone showed up just once. The J gene is TRBJ2-7, the V gene TRBV5-1, with D possibly being TRBD1 (6 bases). Trimming removed 0 bases from V and 7 bases from J, with 20 bases in between. This CDR3 contains 16 residues. The germline gives CDR1 SGHRS, CDR2 YFSETQ. The CDR3 sequence: CASSLEIWGRTVEQYF. In DNA, the CDR3 is TGCGCCAGCAGCTTGGAGATCTGGGGGCGAACGGTAGAGCAGTACTTC.

This clone has only a few counts. One junction end does not reproduce the germline sequence, and a read error may be involved. Here the CDR3 DNA reads TGTTCCAGCAGTCCTCCCGGGACTAGCCTCCGGTTAGGGCCCCAGTACTTC. It translates to CSSSPPGTSLRLGPQYF. This chain links TRBV7-9 with TRBJ2-5, with TRBD2 matching over 9 bases. There are 17 residues in the CDR3. Per the germline V gene, CDR1 is SEHNR and CDR2 is FQNEAQ (reference sequence). Full variable domain (remainder filled in from reference TRBV7-9 and TRBJ2-5): DTGVSQNPRHKITKRGQNVTFRCDPISEHNRLYWYRQTLGQGPEFLTYFQNEAQLEKSRLLSDRFSAERPKGSFSTLEIQRTEQGDSAMYLCSSSPPGTSLRLGPQYFGPGTRLLVL.

This clone was counted between two and nine times. The rearrangement links TRBV29-1 to TRBJ1-1, with 9 bases lining up with TRBD1. Germline CDR1 SQVTM, CDR2 ANQGSEA. With 1 base clipped from V and 11 bases from J, the junction kept 2 bases outside the gene matches. This CDR3 comprises 11 residues. This CDR3 is CSVEGTGEAFF. As DNA, the CDR3 is TGCAGCGTTGAAGGGACAGGGGAGGCTTTCTTT.

CDR3 region: CASSLDREANEKLFF. The CDR3, as DNA: TGTGCCAGCAGTTTGGACAGGGAAGCTAATGAAAAACTGTTTTTT. The chain links TRBV2 to TRBJ1-4; TRBD1 matches at 8 bases. J was trimmed by 3 bases and V by 5 bases; bases with no gene match: 5. The germline V gene encodes CDR1 SNHLY and CDR2 FYNNEI. This CDR3 region has 15 residues.

This chain connects TRBV5-1 to TRBJ2-1; TRBD2 matches at 11 bases. This CDR3 contains 14 residues. V trimming: 2 bases; J trimming: 9 bases; junction bases outside the gene matches: 4. Germline CDR1 is SGHRS and CDR2 is YFSETQ. In DNA form, the CDR3 reads TGCGCCAGCAGCTTAATAGCGGGAGGGCCTGAGCAGTTCTTC. Protein sequence: CASSLIAGGPEQFF.